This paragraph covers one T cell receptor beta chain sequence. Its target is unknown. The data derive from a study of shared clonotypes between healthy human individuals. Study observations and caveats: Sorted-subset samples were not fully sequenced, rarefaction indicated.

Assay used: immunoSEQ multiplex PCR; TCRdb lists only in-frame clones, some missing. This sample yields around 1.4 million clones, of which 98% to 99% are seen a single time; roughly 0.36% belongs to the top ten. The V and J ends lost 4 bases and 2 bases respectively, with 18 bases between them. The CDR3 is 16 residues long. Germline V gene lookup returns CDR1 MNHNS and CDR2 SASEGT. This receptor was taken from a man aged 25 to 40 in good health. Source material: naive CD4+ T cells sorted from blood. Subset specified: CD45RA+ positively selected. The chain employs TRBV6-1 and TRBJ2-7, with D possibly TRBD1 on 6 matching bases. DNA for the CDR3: TGTGCCAGCAGTGCTGACAGGCCCATTATCACCTACGAGCAGTACTTC. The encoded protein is CASSADRPIITYEQYF.